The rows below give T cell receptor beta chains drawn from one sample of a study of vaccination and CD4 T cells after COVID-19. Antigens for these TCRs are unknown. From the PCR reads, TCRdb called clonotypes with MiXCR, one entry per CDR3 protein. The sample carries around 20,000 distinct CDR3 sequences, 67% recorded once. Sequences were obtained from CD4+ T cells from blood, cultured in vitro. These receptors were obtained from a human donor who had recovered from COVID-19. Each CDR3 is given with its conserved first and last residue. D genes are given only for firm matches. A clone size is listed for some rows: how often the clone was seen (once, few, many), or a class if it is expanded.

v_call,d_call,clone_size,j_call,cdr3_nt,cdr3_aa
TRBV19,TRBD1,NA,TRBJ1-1,TGTGCCAGTAGTATGTTATCAGGGGGCCAGAACACTGAAGCTTTCTTT,CASSMLSGGQNTEAFF
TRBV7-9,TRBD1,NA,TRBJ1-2,TGTGCCAGCAGCCGGACAGGGCCGGACTATGGCTACACCTTC,CASSRTGPDYGYTF
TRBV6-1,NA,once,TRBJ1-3,TGTGCCAGCAGGGAGTTCTCTGGAAACACCATATATTTT,CASREFSGNTIYF
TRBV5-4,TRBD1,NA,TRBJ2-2,TGTGCCAGCAGCCGGACCGGACAGGGGGCCGGGGAGCTGTTTTTT,CASSRTGQGAGELFF
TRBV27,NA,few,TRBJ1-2,TGTGCCAGCAGTTTTCGTCGGGTCGGTTATGGCTACACCTTC,CASSFRRVGYGYTF
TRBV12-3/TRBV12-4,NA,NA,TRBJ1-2,TGTGCCAGCAGTTCTCGGGGTGGGGATGGCTACACCTTC,CASSSRGGDGYTF
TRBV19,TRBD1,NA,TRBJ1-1,TGTGCCAGTAGTAGGTCGGGACAGGGGAGGTTCGCTGAAGCTTTCTTT,CASSRSGQGRFAEAFF
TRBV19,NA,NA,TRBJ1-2,TGTGCCAGTAGTATAGTCTCCCCCGGCTATGGCTACACCTTC,CASSIVSPGYGYTF
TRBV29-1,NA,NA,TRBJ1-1,TGCAGCGTTGTCTGGGTGAACACTGAAGCTTTCTTT,CSVVWVNTEAFF
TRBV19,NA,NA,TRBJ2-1,TGTGCCAGTAGTATCCTCTTAACTCGACTAGTGACTTACAATGAGCAGTTCTTC,CASSILLTRLVTYNEQFF
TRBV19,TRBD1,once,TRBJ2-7,TGTGCCAGTAAAGGACAGGGAGCCTACGAGCAGTACTTC,CASKGQGAYEQYF
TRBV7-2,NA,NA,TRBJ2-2,TGTGCCAGCAGACCGAGACAGGCGCTGGTTAGGACCGGGGAGCTGTTTTTT,CASRPRQALVRTGELFF
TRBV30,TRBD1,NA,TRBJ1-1,TGTGCCTGGAGTGCCAGACAGGGGTCGGGGAACACTGAAGCTTTCTTT,CAWSARQGSGNTEAFF
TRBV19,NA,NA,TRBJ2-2,TGTGCCAGTTCGAGGAGGGCCCACGCCGGGGAGCTGTTTTTT,CASSRRAHAGELFF
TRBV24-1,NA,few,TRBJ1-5,TGTGCCACCAGTGATCCAGGGGCCGGTCAGCCCCAGCATTTT,CATSDPGAGQPQHF
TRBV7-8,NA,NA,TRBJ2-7,TGTGCCAGCAGCCAACAGGGCGGTTGGGATTCGGAGCAGTACTTC,CASSQQGGWDSEQYF
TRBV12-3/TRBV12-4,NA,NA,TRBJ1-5,TGTGCCAGCAGTTTAGCAGGGAACCTTCAGCCCCAGCATTTT,CASSLAGNLQPQHF
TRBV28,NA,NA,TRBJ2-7,TGTGCCAGCAGCTACTCTATCTACGAGCAGTACTTC,CASSYSIYEQYF
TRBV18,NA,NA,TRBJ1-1,TGTGCCAGCTCACCAGGGGGAAACACTGAAGCTTTCTTT,CASSPGGNTEAFF
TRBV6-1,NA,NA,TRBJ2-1,TGTGCCAGCAGTATGAGGCAGTTATACAATGAGCAGTTCTTC,CASSMRQLYNEQFF
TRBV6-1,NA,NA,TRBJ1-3,TGTGCCAGCACACAATCCGGAAGAACTGGAAACACCATATATTTT,CASTQSGRTGNTIYF
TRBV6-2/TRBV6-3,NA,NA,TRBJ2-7,TGTGCCACCTCGGGGGTCAACCTCTACGAGCAGTACTTC,CATSGVNLYEQYF
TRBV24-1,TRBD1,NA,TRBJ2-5,TGTGCCACCAGTGCCCTGGGCGCAGGGGGCCGGGAGACCCAGTACTTC,CATSALGAGGRETQYF
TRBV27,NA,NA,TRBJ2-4,TGTGCCAGCAGTCCCCCATCTCTTATTAGGAGGTACTTC,CASSPPSLIRRYF